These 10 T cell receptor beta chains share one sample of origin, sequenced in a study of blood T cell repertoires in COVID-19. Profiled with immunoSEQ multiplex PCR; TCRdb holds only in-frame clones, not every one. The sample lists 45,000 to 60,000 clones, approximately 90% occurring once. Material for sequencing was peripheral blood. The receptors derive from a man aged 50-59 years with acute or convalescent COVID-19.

The CDR3 loop reads CASSLSGTGVDEQFF. The CDR3 DNA is TGTGCCAGCAGCTTGTCCGGGACAGGGGTTGATGAGCAGTTCTTC. The J gene is TRBJ2-1, the V gene TRBV11-2; 10 bases are a match to TRBD1. V shed 3 bases and J 8 bases; nucleotides not matched to a gene: 7. Germline V gene sequence: CDR1 SGHAT, CDR2 FQNNGV. This CDR3 region has 15 residues.

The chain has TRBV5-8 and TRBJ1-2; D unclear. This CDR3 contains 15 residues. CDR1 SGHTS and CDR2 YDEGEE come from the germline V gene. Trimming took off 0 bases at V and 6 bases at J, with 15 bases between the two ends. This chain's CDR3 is CASSLAGGVGHGYTF. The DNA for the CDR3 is TGTGCCAGCAGCTTGGCCGGCGGGGTTGGGCATGGCTACACCTTC.

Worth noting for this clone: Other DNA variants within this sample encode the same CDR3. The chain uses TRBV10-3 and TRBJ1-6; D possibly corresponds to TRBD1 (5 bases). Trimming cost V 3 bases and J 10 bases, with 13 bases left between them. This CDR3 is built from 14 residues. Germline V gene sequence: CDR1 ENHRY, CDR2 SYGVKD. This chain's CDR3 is CAISEGQGISPLHF. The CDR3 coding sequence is TGTGCCATCAGTGAAGGACAAGGGATCTCACCCCTCCACTTT.

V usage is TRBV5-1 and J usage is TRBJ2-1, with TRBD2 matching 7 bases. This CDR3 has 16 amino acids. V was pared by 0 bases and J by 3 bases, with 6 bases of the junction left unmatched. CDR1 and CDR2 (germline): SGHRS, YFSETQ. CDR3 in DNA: TGCGCCAGCAGCTTGGCGGCTAGCGGAGGCTACAATGAGCAGTTCTTC. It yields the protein CASSLAASGGYNEQFF.

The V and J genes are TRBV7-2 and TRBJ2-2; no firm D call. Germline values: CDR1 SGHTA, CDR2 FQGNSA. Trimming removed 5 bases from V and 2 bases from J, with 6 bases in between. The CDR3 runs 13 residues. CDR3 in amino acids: CASSPLNTGELFF. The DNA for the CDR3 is TGTGCCAGCAGCCCCCTAAACACCGGGGAGCTGTTTTTT.

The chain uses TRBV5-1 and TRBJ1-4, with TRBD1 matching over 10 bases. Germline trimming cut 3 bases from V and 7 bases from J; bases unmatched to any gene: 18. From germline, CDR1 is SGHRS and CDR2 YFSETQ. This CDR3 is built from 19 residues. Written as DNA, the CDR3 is TGCGCCAGCAGCTCCGGTACCGGGACAGGGGCGCCCCTCGGTGAAAAACTGTTTTTT. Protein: CASSSGTGTGAPLGEKLFF. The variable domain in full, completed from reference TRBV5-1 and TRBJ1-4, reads KAGVTQTPRYLIKTRGQQVTLSCSPISGHRSVSWYQQTPGQGLQFLFEYFSETQRNKGNFPGRFSGRQFSNSRSEMNVSTLELGDSALYLCASSSGTGTGAPLGEKLFFGSGTQLSVL.

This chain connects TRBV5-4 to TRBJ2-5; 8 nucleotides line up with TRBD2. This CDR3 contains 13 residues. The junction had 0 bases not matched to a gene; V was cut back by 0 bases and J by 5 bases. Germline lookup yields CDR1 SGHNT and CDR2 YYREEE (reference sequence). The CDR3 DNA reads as TGTGCCAGCAGCTTGGCGGGGGGGGAGACCCAGTACTTC. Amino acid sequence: CASSLAGGETQYF. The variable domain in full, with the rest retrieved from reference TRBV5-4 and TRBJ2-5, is ETGVTQSPTHLIKTRGQQVTLRCSSQSGHNTVSWYQQALGQGPQFIFQYYREEENGRGNFPPRFSGLQFPNYSSELNVNALELDDSALYLCASSLAGGETQYFGPGTRLLVL.

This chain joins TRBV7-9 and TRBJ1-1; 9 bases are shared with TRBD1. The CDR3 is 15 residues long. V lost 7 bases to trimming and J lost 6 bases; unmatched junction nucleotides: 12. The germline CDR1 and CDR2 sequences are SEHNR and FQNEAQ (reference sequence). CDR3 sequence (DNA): TGTGCCAGCAAGACCGGGACAGGGAGTTTCGCTGAAGCTTTCTTT. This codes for CASKTGTGSFAEAFF.

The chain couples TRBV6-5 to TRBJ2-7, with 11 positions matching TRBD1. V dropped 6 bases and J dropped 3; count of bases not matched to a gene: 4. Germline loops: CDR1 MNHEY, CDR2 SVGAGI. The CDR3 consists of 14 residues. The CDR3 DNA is TGTGCCAGCAGGAAGGGACAGGGGGGCTACGAGCAGTACTTC. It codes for CASRKGQGGYEQYF.

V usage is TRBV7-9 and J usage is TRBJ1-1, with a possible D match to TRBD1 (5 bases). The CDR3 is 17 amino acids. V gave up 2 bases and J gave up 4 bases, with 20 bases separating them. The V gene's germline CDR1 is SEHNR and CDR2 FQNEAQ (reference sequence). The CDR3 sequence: CASSLPFLVDSSTEAFF. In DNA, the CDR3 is TGTGCCAGCAGCTTACCGTTTCTTGTTGACAGCAGCACTGAAGCTTTCTTT.